These 28 T cell receptor beta chains were all obtained from the same sample, sequenced in a study of cytomegalovirus exposure and HLA in healthy donors. Vbeta (60) and Jbeta (13) primers were used in the PCR. TCRdb's copy holds only in-frame clones and misses some; the assay was immunoSEQ multiplex PCR. The sample consists of 200,000 to 250,000 clones, 70% to 80% of them appearing once. Sequenced material: PBMCs. The receptors shown here come from a male donor in good health and CMV-seronegative.

The table lists this clone with a count of one. This chain connects TRBV5-4 to TRBJ2-7; 7 bases are a match to TRBD2. V was pared by 4 bases and J by 0 bases, with 7 bases of the junction left unmatched. Germline V CDR1 and CDR2: SGHNT, YYREEE (reference sequence). The CDR3 is made up of 15 amino acids. The CDR3 nucleotides read TGTGCCAGCAGCCCCTCGGCGGGAGCCTCCTACGAGCAGTACTTC. This gives the protein CASSPSAGASYEQYF.

The chain couples TRBV9 to TRBJ2-5; 7 positions match TRBD2. V was pared by 0 bases and J by 2 bases, with 7 bases of the junction left unmatched. This CDR3 has 16 amino acids. Germline V gene sequence: CDR1 SGDLS, CDR2 YYNGEE. The DNA for the CDR3 is TGTGCCAGCAGCGTAGCTCCTAGCGGAGCACAAGAGACCCAGTACTTC. It yields the protein CASSVAPSGAQETQYF.

The chain joins TRBV28 to TRBJ2-7; D is unclear. Between the trimmed V and J ends, which lost 5 bases and 4 bases, there was a span of 12 bases. The CDR3 is 13 residues long. CDR1 MDHEN and CDR2 SYDVKM come from the germline V gene. CDR3 region: CASSQPNRYEQYF. The CDR3 nucleotides are TGTGCCAGCAGTCAACCAAATCGGTACGAGCAGTACTTC.

Only one count was recorded for this clone. The chain is built from TRBV19 and TRBJ2-2, with TRBD2 identical over 9 bases. This CDR3 has 18 residues. Germline V lookup: CDR1 LNHDA, CDR2 SQIVND (reference sequence). Germline trimming cut 3 bases from V and 3 bases from J; bases unmatched to any gene: 11. CDR3 amino acids: CASSMNLWASGDTGELFF. The CDR3 region has the DNA TGTGCCAGTAGTATGAACCTTTGGGCTAGCGGGGACACCGGGGAGCTGTTTTTT.

The rearrangement links TRBV7-3 to TRBJ2-5; no reliable D call. The germline V and J ends were trimmed by 1 base and 4 bases, with 4 bases remaining between them. The CDR3 loop spans 12 amino acids. The germline CDR1 and CDR2 sequences are SGHTA and FQGTGA. CDR3 sequence reads: CASSLNGETQYF. In DNA form, the CDR3 reads TGTGCCAGCAGCTTAAACGGAGAGACCCAGTACTTC.

The CDR3 DNA is TGTGCCAGCAGTTACCTAGCGGGAGGGCCAAATGAGCAGTTCTTC. It yields the protein CASSYLAGGPNEQFF. J is TRBJ2-1 and V is TRBV6-6; 12 bases align to TRBD2. Germline V CDR1 and CDR2: MNHNY, SVGAGI (reference sequence). The ends lost 2 bases at V and 7 bases at J; junction bases unmatched: 3. The CDR3 covers 15 residues.

The chain uses TRBV27 and TRBJ2-1, with 12 bases lining up with TRBD2. This CDR3 region has 15 residues. Germline assignment: CDR1 MNHEY and CDR2 SMNVEV (reference sequence). The junction had 9 bases not matched to a gene; V was cut back by 5 bases and J by 10 bases. Here the CDR3 reads CASSPTGLAGIEQFF. CDR3 bases: TGTGCCAGCAGTCCCACGGGACTAGCGGGCATCGAGCAGTTCTTC.

The rearrangement links TRBV27 to TRBJ2-7; D possibly corresponds to TRBD1 (5 bases). Germline lookup yields CDR1 MNHEY and CDR2 SMNVEV (reference sequence). The CDR3 runs 13 residues. V lost 4 bases, J lost 6 bases, and 13 bases lay in between. The CDR3 region has the DNA TGTGCCAGCAGTTCCCAGGGTGTCGGCGAGCAGTACTTC. This encodes CASSSQGVGEQYF.

This chain connects TRBV5-1 to TRBJ2-7; 9 bases fit TRBD1. The germline gives CDR1 SGHRS, CDR2 YFSETQ. The CDR3 consists of 14 residues. The trim removed 7 bases at V and 5 bases at J, leaving 10 bases unmatched. CDR3 in amino acids: CASSGGQGKDEQYF. DNA for the CDR3: TGCGCCAGCTCCGGCGGACAGGGGAAGGACGAGCAGTACTTC.

The chain recombines TRBV27 with TRBJ2-7; unclear D gene. The CDR3 totals 12 residues. Looked up from germline, CDR1 is MNHEY and CDR2 is SMNVEV (reference sequence). Trimming removed 2 bases at V and 6 bases at J, with 8 bases between. The CDR3 DNA sequence: TGTGCCAGCAGTTTACGGGTGGTCGAGCAGTACTTC. Protein product: CASSLRVVEQYF.

This clone was seen a single time. This chain connects TRBV7-2 to TRBJ1-5; 7 bases agree with TRBD1. CDR1 is SGHTA, CDR2 FQGNSA, per germline. Trimming removed 1 base from V and 7 bases from J; junction bases left unmatched: 4. The CDR3 runs 14 residues. CDR3 region: CASSLEGGGQPQHF. CDR3 DNA: TGTGCCAGCAGCTTAGAAGGGGGCGGGCAGCCCCAGCATTTT. The variable domain in full, with the rest retrieved from reference TRBV7-2 and TRBJ1-5, is GAGVSQSPSNKVTEKGKDVELRCDPISGHTALYWYRQSLGQGLEFLIYFQGNSAPDKSGLPSDRFSAERTGGSVSTLTIQRTQQEDSAVYLCASSLEGGGQPQHFGDGTRLSIL.

This clone was observed a few times. V gene TRBV15 combines with J gene TRBJ1-1, with 7 nucleotides matching TRBD1. The ends lost 3 bases at V and 11 bases at J; junction bases unmatched: 9. This CDR3 is built from 13 residues. Germline CDR1 and CDR2: LNHNV and YYDKDF (reference sequence). DNA for the CDR3: TGTGCCACCAGCAGCGATCGGACAGGAAAGGCTTTCTTT. Its protein product is CATSSDRTGKAFF.

The V and J genes are TRBV5-1 and TRBJ2-2; D is ambiguous. The germline CDR1 and CDR2 sequences are SGHRS and YFSETQ. The length of the CDR3 is 15 residues. Trimming removed 1 base from V and 2 bases from J, with 9 bases in between. CDR3 in DNA: TGCGCCAGCAGCTTGAAAATTCATAACACCGGGGAGCTGTTTTTT. Its translation: CASSLKIHNTGELFF. Variable domain in full (rest from reference TRBV5-1 and TRBJ2-2): KAGVTQTPRYLIKTRGQQVTLSCSPISGHRSVSWYQQTPGQGLQFLFEYFSETQRNKGNFPGRFSGRQFSNSRSEMNVSTLELGDSALYLCASSLKIHNTGELFFGEGSRLTVL.

This clone showed up just a few times. This sequence joins TRBV6-4 and TRBJ2-3; maybe TRBD2 (5 bases). The CDR3 covers 11 residues. The V end lost 4 bases, the J end lost 6 bases, and 5 bases lay between the germline ends. Germline values: CDR1 MRHNA, CDR2 SNTAGT. As DNA, the CDR3 is TGTGCCAGCAGTGCGGGGGATACGCAGTATTTT. Protein: CASSAGDTQYF.

A single count supports this clone. V usage is TRBV5-1 and J usage is TRBJ2-7; TRBD2 aligns across 13 bases. The V gene end was trimmed by 3 bases and the J gene end by 2 bases; junction bases not matched to a gene: 5. CDR3 length: 16 amino acids. Germline values: CDR1 SGHRS, CDR2 YFSETQ. The CDR3 sequence is CASSWGGTSGAYEQYF. CDR3 nucleotide sequence: TGCGCCAGCAGCTGGGGGGGGACTAGCGGGGCCTACGAGCAGTACTTC.

The V gene is TRBV7-3, the J gene TRBJ2-1; 10 bases align to TRBD2. Germline V gives CDR1 SGHTA, CDR2 FQGTGA. V trimming: 2 bases; J trimming: 8 bases; junction bases outside the gene matches: 9. This CDR3 has 16 residues. CDR3 bases: TGTGCCAGCAGCTTATTGTCTAGCGGGAGAGGCGATGAGCAGTTCTTC. This sequence encodes CASSLLSSGRGDEQFF.

The chain links TRBV29-1 to TRBJ2-7; weak D call: TRBD2 (5 bases). The germline gives CDR1 SQVTM, CDR2 ANQGSEA. V was cut by 4 bases and J by 2 bases, with 6 bases left in between. This CDR3 spans 11 amino acids. The CDR3 DNA sequence: TGCAGCGTTGGGCGGGCCTACGAGCAGTACTTC. This translates into CSVGRAYEQYF.

The rearrangement joins TRBV6-1 to TRBJ2-5; no reliable D call. The J call is uncertain, as TRBJ2-7 better fits the DNA end. The germline V gene encodes CDR1 MNHNS and CDR2 SASEGT. The CDR3 covers 12 residues. DNA for the CDR3: TGTGCCAGCAGGTTTACGGAGTACGAGCAGTACTTC. As protein: CASRFTEYEQYF.

This clone has just a few counts. The rearrangement uses TRBV18 and TRBJ2-7; the match to TRBD2 covers 10 bases. The CDR3 is made up of 16 amino acids. J was trimmed by 4 bases and V by 3 bases; bases with no gene match: 9. Germline V gene lookup returns CDR1 KGHSH and CDR2 LQKENI. The CDR3 sequence is CASSPRGLARPYEQYF. The CDR3 DNA reads as TGTGCCAGCTCACCCCGGGGACTAGCGAGACCTTACGAGCAGTACTTC.

This clone was detected a few times. The V gene is TRBV4-1, the J gene TRBJ2-5, with D possibly TRBD2 on 6 matching bases. CDR1 and CDR2 from the germline V gene are MGHRA and YSYEKL. The CDR3 length is 15 residues. V was trimmed by 1 base and J by 1 base, leaving 10 bases between them. The CDR3 sequence is CASSQGVGLQETQYF. Here the CDR3 DNA reads TGCGCCAGCAGCCAAGGAGTGGGACTCCAAGAGACCCAGTACTTC.

This chain connects TRBV14 to TRBJ2-2; no firm D call. This CDR3 is 15 amino acids long. Trimming cost V 1 base and J 1 base, with 7 bases left between them. The germline gives CDR1 SGHDN, CDR2 FVKESK. The CDR3 DNA sequence: TGTGCCAGCAGCCAAGCTTCTTGGAACACCGGGGAGCTGTTTTTT. This gives the protein CASSQASWNTGELFF.

This chain uses TRBV28 with TRBJ1-1; no definite D call. Germline CDR1 is MDHEN and CDR2 is SYDVKM. There are 13 residues in the CDR3. Trimming pared 7 bases from V and 4 bases from J, leaving 13 bases between. The CDR3 DNA is TGTGCCAGCACTGGGGAGGCGGGCACTGAAGCTTTCTTT. Translation gives CASTGEAGTEAFF. Full variable domain (outside the CDR3, taken from reference TRBV28 and TRBJ1-1): DVKVTQSSRYLVKRTGEKVFLECVQDMDHENMFWYRQDPGLGLRLIYFSYDVKMKEKGDIPEGYSVSREKKERFSLILESASTNQTSMYLCASTGEAGTEAFFGQGTRLTVV.

The chain employs TRBV19 and TRBJ2-7; D may be TRBD1 (7 bases). V lost 3 bases, J lost 5 bases, and 14 bases lay in between. The CDR3 is 14 residues long. Germline lookup yields CDR1 LNHDA and CDR2 SQIVND (reference sequence). DNA for the CDR3: TGTGCCAGTAGTATGGTACCAGGGGGGCACGAGCAGTACTTC. Its protein is CASSMVPGGHEQYF.

Only a few counts were recorded for this clone. The chain links TRBV5-1 to TRBJ1-4; D remains unclear. The V gene's germline CDR1 is SGHRS and CDR2 YFSETQ. CDR3 length: 15 residues. The V end was cut by 1 base, the J end by 0 bases, with 7 bases between. DNA for the CDR3: TGCGCCAGCAGCTTGCTAGAAGCAACTAATGAAAAACTGTTTTTT. Translation: CASSLLEATNEKLFF.

The chain recombines TRBV7-3 with TRBJ2-3; 10 positions match TRBD2. Germline lookup yields CDR1 SGHTA and CDR2 FQGTGA. With V trimmed by 5 bases and J by 3 bases, 17 bases remained unmatched. The CDR3 has 19 residues. The CDR3 reads CASSHSNPDQREGTDTQYF. Here the CDR3 DNA reads TGTGCCAGCAGCCATTCTAATCCTGATCAGCGGGAGGGAACAGATACGCAGTATTTT.

The V call is TRBV20-1, the J call TRBJ2-7; D is unresolved. V gave up 5 bases and J gave up 3 bases, with 8 bases separating them. The CDR3 has 11 amino acids. Germline V CDR1 and CDR2: DFQATT, SNEGSKA (reference sequence). The CDR3 bases are TGCAGTGCTCCGGTCGACTACGAGCAGTACTTC. Its translation: CSAPVDYEQYF.

The V call is TRBV4-2, the J call TRBJ2-1; TRBD2 matches 11 bases. Trimming at V came to 4 bases and at J to 7 bases, leaving 9 bases not matched to a gene. Per germline, CDR1 LGHNA and CDR2 YNFKEQ. The CDR3 spans 16 residues. As DNA, the CDR3 is TGTGCCAGCAGCCCACTTTCACTAGCGGGAGAGAATGAGCAGTTCTTC. This translates into CASSPLSLAGENEQFF.

This sequence joins TRBV5-1 and TRBJ1-3; 7 bases fit TRBD1. J was trimmed by 2 bases and V by 4 bases; bases with no gene match: 15. Per the germline V gene, CDR1 is SGHRS and CDR2 is YFSETQ. CDR3 length equals 18 residues. The CDR3 reads CASSPEGTVPAAGNTIYF. DNA for the CDR3: TGCGCCAGCAGCCCCGAGGGGACAGTTCCCGCGGCTGGAAACACCATATATTTT. Full variable domain (missing parts from reference TRBV5-1 and TRBJ1-3): KAGVTQTPRYLIKTRGQQVTLSCSPISGHRSVSWYQQTPGQGLQFLFEYFSETQRNKGNFPGRFSGRQFSNSRSEMNVSTLELGDSALYLCASSPEGTVPAAGNTIYFGEGSWLTVV.